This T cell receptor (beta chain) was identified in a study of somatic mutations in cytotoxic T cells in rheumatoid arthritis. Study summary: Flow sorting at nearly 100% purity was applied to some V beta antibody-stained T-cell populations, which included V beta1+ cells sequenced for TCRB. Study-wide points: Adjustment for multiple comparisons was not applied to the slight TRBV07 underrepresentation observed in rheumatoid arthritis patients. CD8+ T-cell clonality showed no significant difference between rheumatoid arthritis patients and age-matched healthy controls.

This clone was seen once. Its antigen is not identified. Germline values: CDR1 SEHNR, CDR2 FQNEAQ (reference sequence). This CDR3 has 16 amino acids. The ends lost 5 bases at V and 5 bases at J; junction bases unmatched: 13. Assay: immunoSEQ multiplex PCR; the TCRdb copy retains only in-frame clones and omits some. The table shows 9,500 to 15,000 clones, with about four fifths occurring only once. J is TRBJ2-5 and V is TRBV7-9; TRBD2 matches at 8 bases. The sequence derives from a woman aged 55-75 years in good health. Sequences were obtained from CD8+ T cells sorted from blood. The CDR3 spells CASSPGTSLKGETQYF. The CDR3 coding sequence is TGTGCCAGCAGCCCCGGGACTAGTCTCAAGGGGGAGACCCAGTACTTC.